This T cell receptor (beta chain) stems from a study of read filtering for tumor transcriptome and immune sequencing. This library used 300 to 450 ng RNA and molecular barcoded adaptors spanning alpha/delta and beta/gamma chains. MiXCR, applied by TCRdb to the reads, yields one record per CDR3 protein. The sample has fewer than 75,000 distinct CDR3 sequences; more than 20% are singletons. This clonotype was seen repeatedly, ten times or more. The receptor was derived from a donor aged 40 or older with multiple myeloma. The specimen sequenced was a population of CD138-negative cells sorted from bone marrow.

The CDR3 loop is CASSLTSGSPSYNEQFF. The CDR3 nucleotides read TGTGCCAGCAGCTTAACATCGGGTAGCCCCTCTTACAATGAGCAGTTCTTC. The chain combines TRBV7-3 with TRBJ2-1; D gene ambiguous. CDR1 is SGHTA and CDR2 is FQGTGA in the germline V gene. The CDR3 sequence is 17 residues long. Trimming stripped 0 bases from V and 4 bases from J, with 16 bases between.